One sample yielded the 15 T cell receptor beta chains listed below, sequenced in a study of control samples from healthy donors and cancer patients. Method: immunoSEQ multiplex PCR; TCRdb's copy keeps in-frame clones and lacks some. The sample consists of under 300,000 clones, more than 65% of them appearing once. Sequenced input: PBMCs. These receptor sequences come from a woman aged 55 to 70 with lung cancer.

The chain combines TRBV12-3 or TRBV12-4 with TRBJ2-2, with D hard to call. The CDR3 totals 13 residues. Between the trimmed V and J ends, which lost 3 bases and 7 bases, there was a span of 9 bases. The CDR3 protein is CASSFMESGELFF. The DNA of the CDR3 is TGTGCCAGCAGTTTTATGGAGAGCGGGGAGCTGTTTTTT.

This clone was detected a few times. The genes are TRBV5-4 and TRBJ2-2; 10 bases are shared with TRBD2. The CDR3 spans 18 residues. Trimming cost V 2 bases and J 3 bases; bases outside gene matches: 10. CDR1 SGHNT and CDR2 YYREEE come from the germline V gene (reference sequence). The CDR3 bases are TGTGCCAGCAGCTTTGTCCCCGGGACTAGCGACCACACCGGGGAGCTGTTTTTT. Amino acid sequence: CASSFVPGTSDHTGELFF.

The rearrangement links TRBV19 to TRBJ2-3; 8 positions match TRBD2. Germline V gene sequence: CDR1 LNHDA, CDR2 SQIVND (reference sequence). Trimming at V came to 1 base and at J to 8 bases, leaving 5 bases not matched to a gene. The CDR3 has 14 residues. As DNA, the CDR3 is TGTGCCAGTAGTATAGCGGGGGGGCCGAGTACGCAGTATTTT. This encodes CASSIAGGPSTQYF.

There are a few counts of this clone. The chain uses TRBV9 and TRBJ2-7; D is perhaps TRBD1 or TRBD2 (5 bases each). Germline lookup yields CDR1 SGDLS and CDR2 YYNGEE. The V end was cut by 3 bases, the J end by 1 base, with 11 bases between. This CDR3 contains 14 residues. CDR3 nucleotide sequence: TGTGCCAGCAGCGGGGACGGTTTGTCCTACGAGCAGTACTTC. It translates to CASSGDGLSYEQYF.

The chain is built from TRBV5-1 and TRBJ1-2; D gene unclear. The CDR3 loop spans 12 amino acids. The V end was cut by 0 bases, the J end by 13 bases, with 13 bases between. Looked up from germline, CDR1 is SGHRS and CDR2 is YFSETQ. The CDR3 coding sequence is TGCGCCAGCAGCTTGGAACTGGGGATAGCCACCTTC. It is translated as CASSLELGIATF.

The gene calls are TRBV7-7 and TRBJ1-2, with unresolved D. V lost 6 bases and J lost 1, with 9 bases in between. The CDR3 loop spans 13 amino acids. Germline lookup yields CDR1 SSHAT and CDR2 FNYEAQ (reference sequence). In DNA form, the CDR3 reads TGTGCCAGCAGATCCGACGGTAACTATGGCTACACCTTC. This translates into CASRSDGNYGYTF.

CDR3 sequence (DNA): TGTGCCAGTACCCCGGACCGAGCGTTAAAGCCCCAGCATTTT. This translates into CASTPDRALKPQHF. The chain employs TRBV19 and TRBJ1-5; unclear D gene. The germline CDR1 and CDR2 sequences are LNHDA and SQIVND (reference sequence). CDR3 length: 14 residues. The germline V and J ends were trimmed by 7 bases and 8 bases, with 18 bases remaining between them.

The chain is built from TRBV3-1 (or the pseudogene TRBV3-2) and TRBJ2-2; D gene ambiguous. The CDR3 is 13 residues long. The V gene's germline CDR1 is LGHDT and CDR2 YNNKEL (reference sequence). V lost 1 base to trimming and J lost 6 bases, with 6 bases between them. The CDR3 region is CASSQGGPGELFF. In nucleotides, the CDR3 is TGTGCCAGCAGCCAAGGCGGACCCGGGGAGCTGTTTTTT.

This clone showed up just once. This chain uses TRBV7-3 with TRBJ2-2, with no clear D. Germline lookup yields CDR1 SGHTA and CDR2 FQGTGA. V was pared by 4 bases and J by 6 bases, with 15 bases between. The CDR3 is made up of 15 amino acids. Here the CDR3 DNA reads TGTGCCAGCAGCTCACCGGGCCGGACGCCCGGGGAGCTGTTTTTT. Protein sequence: CASSSPGRTPGELFF.

This chain's CDR3 is CASTGRNTEAFF. CDR3 DNA: TGTGCCAGCACAGGCAGGAACACTGAAGCTTTCTTT. The V gene is TRBV6-5, the J gene TRBJ1-1; D gene uncertain. Looked up from germline, CDR1 is MNHEY and CDR2 is SVGAGI. This CDR3 is 12 amino acids long. V gave up 7 bases and J gave up 1 base, with 7 bases separating them.

The chain couples TRBV7-2 to TRBJ1-4; D gene uncertain. The ends were cut back, 2 bases at V and 3 bases at J, with 7 bases in the middle. This CDR3 is built from 14 residues. Germline values: CDR1 SGHTA, CDR2 FQGNSA. The CDR3 loop reads CASSLSPANEKLFF. CDR3 sequence (DNA): TGTGCCAGCAGCTTAAGTCCGGCTAATGAAAAACTGTTTTTT.

The rearrangement joins TRBV2 to TRBJ1-5; TRBD1 aligns across 8 bases. J lost 1 base, V lost 4 bases, and 6 bases had no gene match. Germline assignment: CDR1 SNHLY and CDR2 FYNNEI. The CDR3 loop spans 16 amino acids. The DNA of the CDR3 is TGTGCCAGCAGTGTTTCCGGGACAGGAAGCAATCAGCCCCAGCATTTT. This translates into CASSVSGTGSNQPQHF.

The genes are TRBV12-5 and TRBJ1-4, with D possibly matching TRBD1 (6 bases). The CDR3 has 14 amino acids. The germline V and J ends were trimmed by 6 bases and 8 bases, with 16 bases remaining between them. The germline V gene has CDR1 LGHNT and CDR2 FRNRAP. In nucleotides, the CDR3 is TGTGCTAGTGGGGAACAGGGAATAGGGGAAAAACTGTTTTTT. Translated: CASGEQGIGEKLFF.

This chain uses TRBV6-1 with TRBJ2-1; D gene uncertain. The CDR3 consists of 14 residues. Trimming stripped 3 bases from V and 5 bases from J, with 11 bases between. Germline-derived CDR1 and CDR2 are MNHNS and SASEGT. CDR3 DNA sequence: TGTGCCAGCAGTGATAACATTTTCAACAATGAGCAGTTCTTC. Translating gives CASSDNIFNNEQFF.

This clone was seen only a few times. The CDR3 region is CASSLGEGFGYTF. The DNA of the CDR3 is TGTGCCAGCAGCTTGGGGGAGGGCTTCGGCTACACCTTC. V gene TRBV11-2 combines with J gene TRBJ1-2, with D possibly matching TRBD1 (5 bases). The CDR3 contains 13 residues. CDR1 and CDR2 from the germline V gene are SGHAT and FQNNGV. V was clipped by 3 bases and J by 8 bases, with 13 bases between them. Full variable domain (missing parts from reference TRBV11-2 and TRBJ1-2): EAGVAQSPRYKIIEKRQSVAFWCNPISGHATLYWYQQILGQGPKLLIQFQNNGVVDDSQLPKDRFSAERLKGVDSTLKIQPAKLEDSAVYLCASSLGEGFGYTFGSGTRLTVV.